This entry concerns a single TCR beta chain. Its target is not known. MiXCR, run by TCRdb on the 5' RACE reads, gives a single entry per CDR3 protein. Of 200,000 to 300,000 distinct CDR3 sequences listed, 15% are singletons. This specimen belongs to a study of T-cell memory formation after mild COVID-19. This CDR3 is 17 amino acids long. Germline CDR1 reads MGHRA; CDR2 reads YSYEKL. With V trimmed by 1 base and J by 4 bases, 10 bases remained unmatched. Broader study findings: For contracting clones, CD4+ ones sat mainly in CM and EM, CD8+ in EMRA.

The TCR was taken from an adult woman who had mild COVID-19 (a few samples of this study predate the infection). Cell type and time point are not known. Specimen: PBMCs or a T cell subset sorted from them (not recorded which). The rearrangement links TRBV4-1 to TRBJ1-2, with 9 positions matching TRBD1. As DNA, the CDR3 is TGCGCCAGCAGCCAAGGGCGGGGACAGGGCTCTTTCTATGGCTACACCTTC. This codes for CASSQGRGQGSFYGYTF.